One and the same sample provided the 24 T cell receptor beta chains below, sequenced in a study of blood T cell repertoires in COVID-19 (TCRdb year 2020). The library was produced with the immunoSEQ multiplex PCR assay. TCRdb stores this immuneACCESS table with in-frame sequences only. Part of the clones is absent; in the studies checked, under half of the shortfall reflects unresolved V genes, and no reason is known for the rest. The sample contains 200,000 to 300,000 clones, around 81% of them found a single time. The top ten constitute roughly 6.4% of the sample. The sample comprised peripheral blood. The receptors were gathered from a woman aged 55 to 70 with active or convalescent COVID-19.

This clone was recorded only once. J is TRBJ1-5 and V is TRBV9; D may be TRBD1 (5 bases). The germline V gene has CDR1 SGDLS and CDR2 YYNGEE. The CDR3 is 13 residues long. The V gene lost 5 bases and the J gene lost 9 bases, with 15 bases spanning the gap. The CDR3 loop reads CASSRDGGPPQHF. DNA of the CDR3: TGTGCCAGCAGTAGGGACGGAGGGCCGCCCCAGCATTTT.

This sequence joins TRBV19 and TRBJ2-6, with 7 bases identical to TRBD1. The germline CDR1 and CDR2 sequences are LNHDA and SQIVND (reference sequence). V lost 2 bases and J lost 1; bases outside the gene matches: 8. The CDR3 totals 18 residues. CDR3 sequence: CASSIYRGPSSGANVLTF. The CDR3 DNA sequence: TGTGCCAGTAGTATATACAGGGGCCCCTCGTCTGGGGCCAACGTCCTGACTTTC.

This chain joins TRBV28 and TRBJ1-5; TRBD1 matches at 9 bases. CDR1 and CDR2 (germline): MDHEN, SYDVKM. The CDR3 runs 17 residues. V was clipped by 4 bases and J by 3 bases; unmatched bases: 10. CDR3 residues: CASSSGTGYVVNQPQHF. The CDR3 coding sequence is TGTGCCAGCAGTTCCGGGACAGGGTATGTGGTCAATCAGCCCCAGCATTTT.

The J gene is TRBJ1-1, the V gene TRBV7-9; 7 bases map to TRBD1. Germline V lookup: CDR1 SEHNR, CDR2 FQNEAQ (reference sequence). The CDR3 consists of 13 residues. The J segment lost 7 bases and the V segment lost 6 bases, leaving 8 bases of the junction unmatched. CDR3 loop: CASSYIDRDEAFF. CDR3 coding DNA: TGTGCCAGCAGTTACATTGACAGGGATGAAGCTTTCTTT.

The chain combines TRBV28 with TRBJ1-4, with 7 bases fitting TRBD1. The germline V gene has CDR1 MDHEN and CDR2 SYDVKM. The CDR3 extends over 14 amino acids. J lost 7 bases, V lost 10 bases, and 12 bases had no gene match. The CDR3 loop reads CAISGTALGEKLFF. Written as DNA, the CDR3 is TGTGCCATCTCCGGGACAGCCTTGGGTGAAAAACTGTTTTTT.

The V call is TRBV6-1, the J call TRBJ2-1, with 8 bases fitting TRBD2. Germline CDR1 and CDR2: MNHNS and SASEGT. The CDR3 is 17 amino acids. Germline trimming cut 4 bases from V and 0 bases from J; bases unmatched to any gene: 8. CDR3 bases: TGTGCCAGCAGTGCCGCCCGGGGGGGGGCCTCCTACAATGAGCAGTTCTTC. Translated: CASSAARGGASYNEQFF.

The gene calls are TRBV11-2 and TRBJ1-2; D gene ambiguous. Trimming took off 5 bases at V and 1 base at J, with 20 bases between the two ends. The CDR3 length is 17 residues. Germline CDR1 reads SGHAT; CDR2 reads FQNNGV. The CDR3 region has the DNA TGTGCCAGCAGCACTACGCGTGGTCGGGGAGGTAACTATGGCTACACCTTC. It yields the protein CASSTTRGRGGNYGYTF.

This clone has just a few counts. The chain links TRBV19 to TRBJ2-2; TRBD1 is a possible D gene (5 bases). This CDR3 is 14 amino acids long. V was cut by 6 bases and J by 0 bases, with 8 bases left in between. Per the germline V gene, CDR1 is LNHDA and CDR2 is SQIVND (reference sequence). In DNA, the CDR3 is TGTGCCAGTAGCCAGGGCCCGAACACCGGGGAGCTGTTTTTT. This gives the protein CASSQGPNTGELFF.

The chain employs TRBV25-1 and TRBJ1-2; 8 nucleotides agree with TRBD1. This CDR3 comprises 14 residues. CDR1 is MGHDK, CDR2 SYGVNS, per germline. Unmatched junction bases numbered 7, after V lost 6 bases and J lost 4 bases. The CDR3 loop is CASRSDRAGYGYTF. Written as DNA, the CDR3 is TGTGCCAGCAGATCGGACAGGGCTGGCTATGGCTACACCTTC.

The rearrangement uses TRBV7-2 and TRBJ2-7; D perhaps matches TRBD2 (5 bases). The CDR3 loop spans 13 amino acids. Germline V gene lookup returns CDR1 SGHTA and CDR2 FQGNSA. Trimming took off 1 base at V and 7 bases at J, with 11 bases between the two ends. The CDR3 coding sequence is TGTGCCAGCAGCTTAGGTGCCCGGAGGGAGCAGTACGTC. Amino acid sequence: CASSLGARREQYV.

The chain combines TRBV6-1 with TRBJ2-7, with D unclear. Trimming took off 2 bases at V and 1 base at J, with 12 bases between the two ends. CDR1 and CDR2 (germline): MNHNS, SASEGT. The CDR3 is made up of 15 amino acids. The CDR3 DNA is TGTGCCAGCAGTGAATCGCAGGCAATATCCTACGAGCAGTACGTC. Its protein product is CASSESQAISYEQYV.

The CDR3 sequence is CASSPVYNSPLHF. The CDR3 region has the DNA TGTGCCAGCAGTCCGGTCTATAATTCACCCCTCCACTTT. J is TRBJ1-6 and V is TRBV2; D uncertain. The length of the CDR3 is 13 residues. The ends were cut back, 5 bases at V and 3 bases at J, with 5 bases in the middle. Per germline, CDR1 SNHLY and CDR2 FYNNEI. Full variable domain (missing parts from reference TRBV2 and TRBJ1-6): EPEVTQTPSHQVTQMGQEVILRCVPISNHLYFYWYRQILGQKVEFLVSFYNNEISEKSEIFDDQFSVERPDGSNFTLKIRSTKLEDSAMYFCASSPVYNSPLHFGNGTRLTVT.

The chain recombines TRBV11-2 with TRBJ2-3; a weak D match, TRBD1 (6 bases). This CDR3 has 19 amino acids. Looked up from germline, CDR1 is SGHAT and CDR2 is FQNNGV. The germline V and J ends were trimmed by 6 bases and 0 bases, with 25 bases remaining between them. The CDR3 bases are TGTGCCAGCAGTTATAACGCCTGGCTGACAGGAGCTAGCACAGATACGCAGTATTTT. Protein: CASSYNAWLTGASTDTQYF.

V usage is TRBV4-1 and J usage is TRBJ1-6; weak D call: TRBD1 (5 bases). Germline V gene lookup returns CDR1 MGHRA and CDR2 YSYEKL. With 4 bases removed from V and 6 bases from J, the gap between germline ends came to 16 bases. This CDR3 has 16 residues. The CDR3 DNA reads TGCGCCAGCAGCCCTTCCCTGCAGGGTAGTAATTCACCCCTCCACTTT. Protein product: CASSPSLQGSNSPLHF.

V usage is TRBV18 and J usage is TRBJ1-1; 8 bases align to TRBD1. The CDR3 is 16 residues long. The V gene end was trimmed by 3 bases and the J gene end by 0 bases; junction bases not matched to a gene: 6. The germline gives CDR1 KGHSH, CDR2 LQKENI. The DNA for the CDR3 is TGTGCCAGCTCACCGACAGGGGATTCCCTGAACACTGAAGCTTTCTTT. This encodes CASSPTGDSLNTEAFF.

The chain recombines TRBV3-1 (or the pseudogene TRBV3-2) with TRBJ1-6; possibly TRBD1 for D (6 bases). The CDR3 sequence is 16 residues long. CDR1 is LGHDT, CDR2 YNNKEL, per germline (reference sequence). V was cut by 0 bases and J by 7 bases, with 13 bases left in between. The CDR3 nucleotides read TGTGCCAGCAGCCAAGAAAGGAGGGGGGGAAATTCACCCCTCCACTTT. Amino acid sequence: CASSQERRGGNSPLHF.

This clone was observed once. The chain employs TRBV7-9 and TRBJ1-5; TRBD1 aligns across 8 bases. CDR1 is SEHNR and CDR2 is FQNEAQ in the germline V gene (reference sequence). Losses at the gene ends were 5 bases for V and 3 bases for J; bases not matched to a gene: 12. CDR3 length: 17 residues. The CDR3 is CASSGRTGTGINQPQHF. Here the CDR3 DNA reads TGTGCCAGCAGCGGCCGGACCGGGACAGGCATCAATCAGCCCCAGCATTTT.

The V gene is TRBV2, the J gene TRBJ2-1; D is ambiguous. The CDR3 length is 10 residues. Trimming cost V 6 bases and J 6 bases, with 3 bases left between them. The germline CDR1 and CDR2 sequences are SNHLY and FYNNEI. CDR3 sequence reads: CASRSNEQFF. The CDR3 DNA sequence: TGTGCCAGCAGGAGCAATGAGCAGTTCTTC.

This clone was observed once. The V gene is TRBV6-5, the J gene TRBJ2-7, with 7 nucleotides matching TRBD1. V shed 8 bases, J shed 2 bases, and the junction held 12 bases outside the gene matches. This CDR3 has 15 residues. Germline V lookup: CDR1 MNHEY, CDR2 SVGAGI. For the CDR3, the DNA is TGTGCCAGCCAGAAGGGGGCAGAAGTAGCCTACGAGCAGTACTTC. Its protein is CASQKGAEVAYEQYF.

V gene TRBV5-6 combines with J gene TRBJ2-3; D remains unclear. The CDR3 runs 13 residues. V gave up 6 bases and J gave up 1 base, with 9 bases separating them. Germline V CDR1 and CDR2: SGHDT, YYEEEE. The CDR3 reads CASTRTGTDTQYF. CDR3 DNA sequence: TGTGCCAGCACCCGAACGGGCACAGATACGCAGTATTTT.

The CDR3 DNA is TGTGCCTGGAGTGTACGGGTAGTTAGCTCCTACGAGCAGTACTTC. Its protein is CAWSVRVVSSYEQYF. The chain has TRBV30 and TRBJ2-7; D is unclear. The CDR3 totals 15 residues. The V end was cut by 0 bases, the J end by 0 bases, with 12 bases between. From germline, CDR1 is GTSNPN and CDR2 SVGIG (reference sequence).

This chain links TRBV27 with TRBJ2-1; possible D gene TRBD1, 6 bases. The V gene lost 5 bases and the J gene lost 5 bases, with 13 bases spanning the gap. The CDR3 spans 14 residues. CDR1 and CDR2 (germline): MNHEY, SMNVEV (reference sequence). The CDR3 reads CASSLTGKDNEQFF. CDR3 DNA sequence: TGTGCCAGCAGTCTAACAGGGAAGGACAATGAGCAGTTCTTC.

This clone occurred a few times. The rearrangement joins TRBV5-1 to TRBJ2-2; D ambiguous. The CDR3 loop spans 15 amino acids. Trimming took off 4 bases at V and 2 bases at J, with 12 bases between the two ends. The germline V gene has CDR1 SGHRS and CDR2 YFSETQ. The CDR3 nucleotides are TGCGCCAGCAGCCTGAGACTGTACAACACCGGGGAGCTGTTTTTT. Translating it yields CASSLRLYNTGELFF. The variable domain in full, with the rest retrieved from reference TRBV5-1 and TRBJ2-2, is KAGVTQTPRYLIKTRGQQVTLSCSPISGHRSVSWYQQTPGQGLQFLFEYFSETQRNKGNFPGRFSGRQFSNSRSEMNVSTLELGDSALYLCASSLRLYNTGELFFGEGSRLTVL.

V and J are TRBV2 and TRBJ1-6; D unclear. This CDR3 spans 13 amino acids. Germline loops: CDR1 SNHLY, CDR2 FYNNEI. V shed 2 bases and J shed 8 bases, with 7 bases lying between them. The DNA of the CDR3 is TGTGCCAGCAGTGAATACATTGATTCACCCCTCCACTTT. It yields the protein CASSEYIDSPLHF.